The entry that follows covers one TCR beta chain sequence. The antigen remains undetermined. This sample is part of a study of Ad26.COV2.S vaccination and SARS-CoV-2 variants. Regarding the study as a whole: Spike-specific responses of CD8+ and CD4+ T cells were reported to display substantial breadth after vaccination.

The method was immunoSEQ multiplex PCR; TCRdb's version includes in-frame clones alone and lacks a portion of them. The data hold about 380,000 clones, with about four fifths observed a single time. Treatment defined: roughly 18 received Ad26.COV2.S at low or high dose, single or two shots; five or six received placebo; per-sample allocation not given. It was on day 63 after the first vaccine or placebo injection that samples were taken. The V end lost 4 bases, the J end lost 5 bases, and 12 bases lay between the germline ends. Germline loops: CDR1 MDHEN, CDR2 SYDVKM. The CDR3 has 14 amino acids. This clonotype was obtained from a person between 18 and 65 years old who received the Ad26.COV2.S COVID-19 vaccine or a placebo. This chain links TRBV28 with TRBJ2-1; D is possibly TRBD1 (6 bases). The sequences come from peripheral blood, collected in a trial of Ad26.COV2.S vaccine versus placebo. The CDR3 region is CASSWTETNNEQFF. CDR3 nucleotides: TGTGCCAGCAGTTGGACAGAGACTAACAATGAGCAGTTCTTC.